A selection of T cell receptor beta chains follows, all from one sample in a study of T cells in Graves' hyperthyroidism and ophthalmopathy. TCRdb redid the calling of the multiplex PCR reads with MiXCR, one entry per CDR3 protein. Counted here are approximately 530,000 distinct CDR3 sequences, just under 20% occurring once; the ten biggest clones make up over 45%. Sequencing was done on a sample of blood. The receptor set was obtained from a middle-aged man with Graves' ophthalmopathy. CDR3s include the opening cysteine and the closing phenylalanine or tryptophan.

J	V	CDR3
TRBJ2-7	TRBV20-1	CSALLAGINEQYF
TRBJ2-1	TRBV7-9	CASSKGLRQFF
TRBJ1-2	TRBV11-2	CASNLGQGGGYTF
TRBJ2-2	TRBV7-8	CASSRDLLAGELFF
TRBJ2-5	TRBV29-1	CSSQGFTAETQYF
TRBJ2-5	TRBV20-1	CSAYLPGVQETQYF
TRBJ2-1	TRBV29-1	CSVDEDYNEQFF
TRBJ2-5	TRBV12-3/TRBV12-4	CASSLASGGETQYF
TRBJ2-1	TRBV4-3	CASSQSLTIYNEQFF
TRBJ2-1	TRBV10-2	CASHQTRTEQFF
TRBJ2-7	TRBV27	CASSLESHQTYEQYF
TRBJ2-4	TRBV7-2	CASSFPTVGRGKNIQYF
TRBJ2-1	TRBV30	CAWSVEGAQGQFF
TRBJ2-7	TRBV20-1	CSARDLQGTYEQYF
TRBJ2-1	TRBV2	CASRNNEQFF
TRBJ2-7	TRBV11-2	CASSLEAGDEQYF
TRBJ2-7	TRBV2	CASRSGTTHYEQYF
TRBJ2-2	TRBV28	CASRPPSPGELFF
TRBJ2-1	TRBV5-1	CASSLGTSYNEQFF
TRBJ2-7	TRBV6-5	CASSYSSQGGERYF
TRBJ2-3	TRBV28	CASSLIFPRTSGTSGRANTDTQYF
TRBJ2-6	TRBV6-2/TRBV6-3	CASRVGALSGANVLTF
TRBJ2-5	TRBV10-2	CASSAAEGGRGETQYF
TRBJ2-3	TRBV9	CASSVGVTNTDTQYF
TRBJ1-2	TRBV6-2/TRBV6-3	CASSYGGFDYGYTF
TRBJ2-5	TRBV20-1	CSADPGGTQEPQYF
TRBJ2-2	TRBV20-1	CSARGGTDTGELFF
TRBJ1-2	TRBV6-1	CASSPQETHYGYTF
TRBJ1-2	TRBV28	CASSLWAGGDYGYTF
TRBJ2-7	TRBV20-1	CSAPRAGDSYEQYF
TRBJ2-5	TRBV2	CASSDGQGVETQYF
TRBJ2-1	TRBV27	CASYDSPGEQFF
TRBJ2-2	TRBV10-3	CAINQGAHGIGELFF
TRBJ1-3	TRBV28	CASSLKRNTIYF
TRBJ2-1	TRBV30	CASIPGTSGYNEQFF
TRBJ2-1	TRBV30	CAWSGGTSGSVSSYNEQFF
TRBJ1-1	TRBV20-1	CSAPGPRNTEAFF
TRBJ2-7	TRBV20-1	CSARDPPHKRGYEQYF
TRBJ1-2	TRBV5-6	CASRLAGGRVNYGYTF
TRBJ2-1	TRBV7-9	CASSKTTGTLNEQFF
TRBJ2-1	TRBV7-6	CASSLARGGNEQFF
TRBJ2-7	TRBV2	CASTRDPYEQYF
TRBJ2-3	TRBV5-1	CASSSPGQPDTQYF
TRBJ2-3	TRBV11-3	CASSLTGVGASDTQYF
TRBJ1-3	TRBV7-9	CASSLPQGEGGGNTIYF
TRBJ1-5	TRBV11-2	CASTDGGPQHF
TRBJ2-1	TRBV7-9	CASSIPGTSGRGHEQFF
TRBJ1-1	TRBV20-1	CSATGRDRYTEAFF
TRBJ2-7	TRBV6-1	CASSSPGTGGEQYF
TRBJ1-2	TRBV5-1	CASSLGQGERGYTF
TRBJ2-1	TRBV6-5	CASSYPKTSGGDFSYNEQFF
TRBJ2-3	TRBV12-3/TRBV12-4	CASSPPRQGSYTQYF
TRBJ1-6	TRBV30	CAWKTGGKPPLHF
TRBJ2-5	TRBV7-9	CASSPQTGPRETQYF
TRBJ2-7	TRBV2	CASSWTESYEQYF
TRBJ2-7	TRBV29-1	CSVETMTYEQYF
TRBJ2-1	TRBV6-1	CASSGTGGSSYNEQFF
TRBJ2-2	TRBV5-1	CASSLSPGDTGELFF
TRBJ2-2	TRBV4-1	CASSQDLPGVNTGELFF
TRBJ2-3	TRBV24-1	CATSDFGTSGSTGTDTQYF